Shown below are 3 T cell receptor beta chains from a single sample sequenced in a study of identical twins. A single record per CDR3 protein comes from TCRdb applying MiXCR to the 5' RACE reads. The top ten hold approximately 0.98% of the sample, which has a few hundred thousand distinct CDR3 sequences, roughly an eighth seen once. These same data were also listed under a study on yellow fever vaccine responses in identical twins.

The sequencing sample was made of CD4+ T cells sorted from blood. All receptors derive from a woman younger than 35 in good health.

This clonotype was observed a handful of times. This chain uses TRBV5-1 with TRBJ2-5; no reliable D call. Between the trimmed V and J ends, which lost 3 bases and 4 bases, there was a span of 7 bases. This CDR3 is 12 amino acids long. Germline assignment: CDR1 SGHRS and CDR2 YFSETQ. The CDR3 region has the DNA TGCGCCAGCAGCTATACCGGAGAGACCCAGTACTTC. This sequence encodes CASSYTGETQYF. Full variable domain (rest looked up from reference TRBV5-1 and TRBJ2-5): KAGVTQTPRYLIKTRGQQVTLSCSPISGHRSVSWYQQTPGQGLQFLFEYFSETQRNKGNFPGRFSGRQFSNSRSEMNVSTLELGDSALYLCASSYTGETQYFGPGTRLLVL.

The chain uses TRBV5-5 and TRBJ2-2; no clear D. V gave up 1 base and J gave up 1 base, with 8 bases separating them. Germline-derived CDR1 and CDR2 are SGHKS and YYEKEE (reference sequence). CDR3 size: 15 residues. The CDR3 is CASSLRLLNTGELFF. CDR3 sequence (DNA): TGTGCCAGCAGCTTGAGACTTTTGAACACCGGGGAGCTGTTTTTT.

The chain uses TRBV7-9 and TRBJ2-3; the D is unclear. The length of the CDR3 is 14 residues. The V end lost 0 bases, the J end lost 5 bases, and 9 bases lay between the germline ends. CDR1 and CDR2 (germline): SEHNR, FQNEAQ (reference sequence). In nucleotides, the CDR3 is TGTGCCAGCAGCTTAGCGACACGACTAGATACGCAGTATTTT. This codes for CASSLATRLDTQYF.